Following are 22 T cell receptor beta chains from one sample sequenced in a study of blood T cell repertoires in COVID-19. Clones were sequenced by immunoSEQ multiplex PCR, and TCRdb holds only the in-frame ones, with some missing. The data hold about 74,000 clones, with 80% to 90% observed a single time. The specimen sequenced was peripheral blood. These receptors were obtained from a man between 65 and 85 years old with acute or convalescent COVID-19.

V is TRBV2 and J is TRBJ2-2; perhaps TRBD2 as D (6 bases). The germline gives CDR1 SNHLY, CDR2 FYNNEI. V was shortened by 0 bases and J by 1 base, with 6 bases between the two germline ends. This CDR3 is 15 amino acids long. The CDR3 loop is CASSEAGGNTGELFF. CDR3 nucleotides: TGTGCCAGCAGTGAAGCGGGAGGGAACACCGGGGAGCTGTTTTTT.

The V gene is TRBV19, the J gene TRBJ1-2; 9 bases fit TRBD1. This CDR3 contains 13 residues. Germline V gives CDR1 LNHDA, CDR2 SQIVND (reference sequence). With 8 bases clipped from V and 5 bases from J, the junction kept 6 bases outside the gene matches. The CDR3 loop reads CASRQGVGYGYTF. In DNA form, the CDR3 reads TGTGCCAGTCGACAGGGGGTGGGATATGGCTACACCTTC.

V gene TRBV5-6 combines with J gene TRBJ1-5; TRBD1 might be the D (5 bases). The V gene lost 4 bases and the J gene lost 3 bases, with 14 bases spanning the gap. The CDR3 sequence is 15 residues long. CDR1 is SGHDT and CDR2 is YYEEEE in the germline V gene. CDR3 sequence reads: CASSPGARLNQPQHF. The DNA of the CDR3 is TGTGCCAGCAGCCCTGGGGCCAGGCTCAATCAGCCCCAGCATTTT.

V and J are TRBV28 and TRBJ1-1; D may be TRBD1 (6 bases). V lost 8 bases and J lost 4, with 20 bases in between. Germline lookup yields CDR1 MDHEN and CDR2 SYDVKM. This CDR3 is built from 15 residues. CDR3 amino acids: CASVGRGARGTEAFF. DNA of the CDR3: TGTGCCAGCGTCGGGAGGGGGGCGCGGGGCACTGAAGCTTTCTTT.

The rearrangement uses TRBV11-2 and TRBJ1-1; maybe TRBD1 (5 bases). Germline assignment: CDR1 SGHAT and CDR2 FQNNGV. The CDR3 contains 14 residues. V was clipped by 3 bases and J by 5 bases, with 13 bases between them. CDR3 sequence: CASSLQGRRTEAFF. CDR3 bases: TGTGCCAGCAGCTTGCAGGGCAGAAGAACTGAAGCTTTCTTT.

The chain joins TRBV5-4 to TRBJ2-2; 7 bases map to TRBD1. Germline V lookup: CDR1 SGHNT, CDR2 YYREEE (reference sequence). With V trimmed by 4 bases and J by 1 base, 7 bases remained unmatched. The CDR3 is 16 amino acids. The chain's CDR3 is CASSTRTGMNTGELFF. CDR3 nucleotide sequence: TGTGCCAGCAGCACCCGGACAGGAATGAACACCGGGGAGCTGTTTTTT.

The chain's CDR3 is CASSARGAASYNEQFF. In DNA form, the CDR3 reads TGTGCCAGCAGCGCACGGGGGGCAGCTTCCTACAATGAGCAGTTCTTC. V gene TRBV28 combines with J gene TRBJ2-1, with D possibly TRBD2 on 7 matching bases. Looked up from germline, CDR1 is MDHEN and CDR2 is SYDVKM. The CDR3 sequence is 16 residues long. V lost 6 bases and J lost 1, with 16 bases in between.

In this sample, this clone turned up once. As DNA, the CDR3 is TGTGCCAGCAGTTCGGACATTCCTCCCTGGGCCCTCCACTTT. Protein sequence: CASSSDIPPWALHF. The V gene is TRBV27, the J gene TRBJ1-6; D is possibly TRBD1 (5 bases). The CDR3 runs 14 residues. Germline CDR1 MNHEY, CDR2 SMNVEV (reference sequence). The V end lost 4 bases, the J end lost 14 bases, and 18 bases lay between the germline ends.

The chain couples TRBV7-9 to TRBJ2-6; unclear D gene. V lost 6 bases and J lost 4, with 10 bases in between. This CDR3 region has 14 residues. The germline gives CDR1 SEHNR, CDR2 FQNEAQ (reference sequence). The CDR3 DNA is TGTGCCAGCAGTGGCGGCCCCGGGGCCAACGTCCTGACTTTC. Translating it yields CASSGGPGANVLTF.

The genes are TRBV5-4 and TRBJ1-4; the D is unclear. V was trimmed by 4 bases and J by 6 bases, leaving 13 bases between them. This CDR3 contains 14 residues. Germline CDR1 SGHNT, CDR2 YYREEE (reference sequence). CDR3 loop: CASSPSLTDEKLFF. The CDR3 region has the DNA TGTGCCAGCAGCCCCTCCCTAACGGATGAAAAACTGTTTTTT.

This clone showed up just once. The chain employs TRBV6-5 and TRBJ1-5, with TRBD1 as a possible D gene (5 bases). This CDR3 is built from 13 residues. Germline CDR1 is MNHEY and CDR2 is SVGAGI. Trimming shortened V by 5 bases and J by 5 bases, and 10 bases separated the two germline ends. This CDR3 is CASSRDFYQPQHF. The DNA for the CDR3 is TGTGCCAGCAGTCGGGACTTTTATCAGCCCCAGCATTTT.

The chain's CDR3 is CASSPRDTGETQYF. In DNA, the CDR3 is TGTGCCAGCTCACCACGGGACACTGGGGAGACCCAGTACTTC. The chain uses TRBV18 and TRBJ2-5; D possibly corresponds to TRBD1 (6 bases). The CDR3 length is 14 residues. V lost 1 base and J 5 bases, leaving 11 bases between the germline ends. Germline V gene data show CDR1 as KGHSH and CDR2 as LQKENI.

The chain uses TRBV9 and TRBJ2-3; TRBD2 agrees at 11 bases. The CDR3 consists of 16 residues. In germline, CDR1 is SGDLS, CDR2 YYNGEE. With 2 bases clipped from V and 5 bases from J, the junction kept 7 bases outside the gene matches. Written as DNA, the CDR3 is TGTGCCAGCAGCGTGACTAGCGGGGAAGGTGGAGATACGCAGTATTTT. This translates into CASSVTSGEGGDTQYF.

The chain carries TRBV18 and TRBJ1-3; D possibly corresponds to TRBD1 (5 bases). The CDR3 totals 16 residues. Trimming cost V 3 bases and J 0 bases, with 12 bases left between them. Germline loops: CDR1 KGHSH, CDR2 LQKENI. The CDR3 spells CASSPRGDPSGNTIYF. In nucleotides, the CDR3 is TGTGCCAGCTCACCGCGCGGGGACCCCTCTGGAAACACCATATATTTT.

This rearrangement joins TRBV14 to TRBJ1-3; D is undetermined. Trimming removed 1 base from V and 4 bases from J, with 5 bases in between. CDR3 size: 13 residues. Germline assignment: CDR1 SGHDN and CDR2 FVKESK. DNA of the CDR3: TGTGCCAGCAGCCAAGGTTCAGGAAACACCATATATTTT. It yields the protein CASSQGSGNTIYF.

This chain links TRBV12-3 or TRBV12-4 with TRBJ2-2; possible D gene TRBD2, 6 bases. V shed 6 bases and J shed 7 bases, with 12 bases lying between them. The CDR3 contains 13 residues. The CDR3 sequence: CASRFGGSGELFF. CDR3 nucleotides: TGTGCCAGCAGGTTTGGGGGGAGCGGGGAGCTGTTTTTT.

The V call is TRBV5-6, the J call TRBJ2-1, with TRBD2 identical over 7 bases. With 4 bases clipped from V and 4 bases from J, the junction kept 11 bases outside the gene matches. The V gene's germline CDR1 is SGHDT and CDR2 YYEEEE. The CDR3 is 16 amino acids. The CDR3 sequence is CASSGGSSGLYNEQFF. The CDR3 nucleotides are TGTGCCAGCAGCGGTGGTTCTAGCGGTCTTTACAATGAGCAGTTCTTC.

The chain employs TRBV20-1 and TRBJ2-7, with TRBD2 identical over 7 bases. V trimming: 6 bases; J trimming: 5 bases; junction bases outside the gene matches: 4. The V gene's germline CDR1 is DFQATT and CDR2 SNEGSKA (reference sequence). The CDR3 extends over 11 amino acids. The CDR3 region is CSAPGLDEQYF. DNA of the CDR3: TGCAGTGCCCCAGGACTAGACGAGCAGTACTTC.

The chain uses TRBV3-1 (or the pseudogene TRBV3-2) and TRBJ1-5; D possibly corresponds to TRBD1 (5 bases). Germline-derived CDR1 and CDR2 are LGHDT and YNNKEL (reference sequence). V was cut by 0 bases and J by 1 base, with 10 bases left in between. The CDR3 contains 16 residues. The CDR3 bases are TGTGCCAGCAGCCAAGATATGGGGGGAAGCAATCAGCCCCAGCATTTT. It specifies CASSQDMGGSNQPQHF.

As regards this clone: Compared with germline, one end of the junction differs, possibly owing to a read error. Other DNA variants within this sample encode the same CDR3. The rearrangement joins TRBV11-2 to TRBJ1-2, with TRBD1 as a possible D gene (5 bases). Germline V gene data show CDR1 as SGHAT and CDR2 as FQNNGV. The CDR3 loop spans 13 amino acids. DNA for the CDR3: TGTGCCAGCAGCTTAGGGGGGGTCTATGGCTACACTTTC. This sequence encodes CASSLGGVYGYTF.

V and J are TRBV29-1 and TRBJ2-1, with 8 bases aligning to TRBD1. From germline, CDR1 is SQVTM and CDR2 ANQGSEA. V lost 6 bases to trimming and J lost 5 bases; unmatched junction nucleotides: 12. The CDR3 sequence is 15 residues long. CDR3 amino acids: CSVAAGTGPDNEQFF. For the CDR3, the DNA is TGCAGCGTGGCCGCCGGGACAGGCCCCGACAATGAGCAGTTCTTC.

The chain links TRBV28 to TRBJ2-6; D gene uncertain. Trimming took off 6 bases at V and 0 bases at J, with 21 bases between the two ends. The germline CDR1 and CDR2 sequences are MDHEN and SYDVKM. CDR3 length: 19 amino acids. CDR3 protein: CASRFTPSRAYSGANVLTF. CDR3 bases: TGTGCCAGCAGATTTACCCCCTCCCGTGCGTACTCTGGGGCCAACGTCCTGACTTTC.